These 10 T cell receptor beta chains were sequenced from one sample in a study of T cells in Graves' hyperthyroidism and ophthalmopathy. RNA transcripts yielded amplified TCR beta CDR3 regions. RT-PCR in the first round (using the HTBI primer set) targeted the TCR CDR3. In TCRdb, the multiplex PCR reads were re-called with MiXCR into one record per CDR3 protein. The sample yields approximately 870,000 distinct CDR3 sequences, over 35% seen once. The sequenced material came from blood. The origin of the receptors is a man younger than 35 with Graves' hyperthyroidism.

The rearrangement uses TRBV4-1 and TRBJ2-7; D gene ambiguous. Trimming removed 1 base from V and 3 bases from J, with 13 bases in between. CDR3 length: 15 amino acids. CDR1 and CDR2 from the germline V gene are MGHRA and YSYEKL. As DNA, the CDR3 is TGCGCCAGCAGCCAAGGAGGCTCCTTGGGCTACGAGCAGTACTTC. Its protein is CASSQGGSLGYEQYF.

This clonotype was counted only a few times. The V call is TRBV7-6, the J call TRBJ2-7; D is tentatively TRBD1 or TRBD2 (5 bases each). Germline V CDR1 and CDR2: SGHVS, FNYEAQ. The CDR3 is 15 amino acids. V lost 3 bases and J lost 6, with 18 bases in between. The CDR3 region is CASSFSGTSDFEQYF. DNA for the CDR3: TGTGCCAGCAGCTTTTCCGGGACGTCGGATTTCGAGCAGTACTTC.

The chain links TRBV4-3 to TRBJ2-7, with D perhaps matching TRBD2 (6 bases). The germline V and J ends were trimmed by 0 bases and 6 bases, with 18 bases remaining between them. The germline gives CDR1 LGHNA, CDR2 YSLEER. The CDR3 extends over 16 amino acids. This CDR3 reads CASSQDLGTSSAEQYF. CDR3 DNA sequence: TGCGCCAGCAGCCAAGATCTGGGGACTTCCTCAGCCGAGCAGTACTTC.

The sample holds a few counts of this clonotype. The V gene is TRBV13, the J gene TRBJ1-3, with D unclear. The V end was cut by 6 bases, the J end by 2 bases, with 11 bases between. The germline V gene encodes CDR1 PRHDT and CDR2 FYEKMQ (reference sequence). The CDR3 extends over 14 amino acids. The chain's CDR3 is CASRFRTAGNTIYF. The CDR3 nucleotides are TGTGCCAGCAGGTTCCGGACGGCTGGAAACACCATATATTTT.

This clonotype has a handful of counts. The rearrangement links TRBV4-1 to TRBJ1-1; no clear D. The CDR3 loop spans 14 amino acids. V was pared by 1 base and J by 4 bases, with 10 bases between. Per germline, CDR1 MGHRA and CDR2 YSYEKL. The CDR3, as DNA: TGCGCCAGCAGCCAAGCAGAATGGGCCACTGAAGCTTTCTTT. Protein product: CASSQAEWATEAFF.

The CDR3 nucleotides read TGCAGCGTTGCCCCAGAGAACACTGAAGCTTTCTTT. It is translated as CSVAPENTEAFF. V is TRBV29-1 and J is TRBJ1-1; D is uncertain. Per the germline V gene, CDR1 is SQVTM and CDR2 is ANQGSEA. This CDR3 comprises 12 residues. V was shortened by 4 bases and J by 1 base, with 7 bases between the two germline ends. The entire variable domain, with the rest obtained from reference TRBV29-1 and TRBJ1-1, is as follows: SAVISQKPSRDICQRGTSLTIQCQVDSQVTMMFWYRQQPGQSLTLIATANQGSEATYESGFVIDKFPISRPNLTFSTLTVSNMSPEDSSIYLCSVAPENTEAFFGQGTRLTVV.

About this clonotype itself: Possible read error: a much larger clone is one base away. V usage is TRBV20-1 and J usage is TRBJ1-5; TRBD1 might be the D (6 bases). Germline CDR1 DFQATT, CDR2 SNEGSKA (reference sequence). V was clipped by 8 bases and J by 0 bases, with 17 bases between them. CDR3 length: 15 residues. The CDR3 DNA is TGCAGTACCGCCCAGGACAGACATAGCAATCAGCCCCAGCATTTT. This sequence encodes CSTAQDRHSNQPQHF.

This clonotype has ten or more counts. The chain has TRBV9 and TRBJ1-1; D is perhaps TRBD1 (5 bases). CDR1 is SGDLS and CDR2 is YYNGEE in the germline V gene. CDR3 length equals 14 residues. Deletions cut 3 bases from V and 6 bases from J, with 15 bases between. The chain's CDR3 is CASSGGQRGAEAFF. CDR3 bases: TGTGCCAGCAGCGGTGGACAACGCGGCGCTGAAGCTTTCTTT.

This clonotype was recorded many times. V is TRBV2 and J is TRBJ1-5, with D perhaps matching TRBD1 (5 bases). V was shortened by 3 bases and J by 0 bases, with 9 bases between the two germline ends. Germline loops: CDR1 SNHLY, CDR2 FYNNEI. The CDR3 is made up of 15 amino acids. CDR3 nucleotides: TGTGCCAGCAGTGATAGGGGTAGTAGCAATCAGCCCCAGCATTTT. Amino acid sequence: CASSDRGSSNQPQHF.

This clonotype has ten or more counts. The J gene is TRBJ2-5, the V gene TRBV7-8; a possible D gene is TRBD1 (5 bases). V gave up 5 bases and J gave up 1 base, with 11 bases separating them. Per germline, CDR1 SGHVS and CDR2 FQNEAQ. The CDR3 is 14 residues long. This CDR3 is CASSGRGPQETQYF. In nucleotides, the CDR3 is TGTGCCAGCAGCGGTAGGGGTCCCCAAGAGACCCAGTACTTC.